These 24 T cell receptor beta chains came from one sample sequenced in a study of tumor-infiltrating lymphocytes in primary liver carcinoma. A primer in the constant region served to generate TCR beta cDNA from approximately 500 ng of total RNA. Slightly modified ARM-PCR served as the procedure for the TCR beta libraries. These libraries came from three rounds of nested multiplex PCR. With TRBV1-TRBV30 forward primers and a C-beta reverse primer, the first two PCR rounds were run for nine to eleven cycles each. TCRdb called the multiplex PCR reads again in MiXCR, with one record for every CDR3 protein. The sample records over 95,000 distinct CDR3 sequences, over 55% being singletons. Co-extracting RNA and DNA was done with roughly 17-34 mg of unsorted bulk tissue as input. The sample consisted of liver tumor tissue from sampling region 5. Subset defined: tumor region T5, tumor centre. These receptors were collected from a woman aged 55-69 years with primary liver carcinoma and hepatitis B virus infection.

In its sample, this clonotype is medium-sized. J is TRBJ2-5 and V is TRBV29-1, with D perhaps being TRBD1 or TRBD2 (5 bases each). Trimming removed 3 bases from V and 3 bases from J, with 8 bases in between. The germline gives CDR1 SQVTM, CDR2 ANQGSEA. CDR3 length: 12 residues. The CDR3 region is CSVDRGEETQYF. The CDR3 DNA is TGCAGCGTTGATAGAGGGGAAGAGACCCAGTACTTC.

This clonotype was seen repeatedly, ten times or more. V and J are TRBV7-9 and TRBJ2-5, with D possibly being TRBD2 (7 bases). This CDR3 region has 14 residues. Trimming cost V 0 bases and J 5 bases, with 10 bases left between them. Per the germline V gene, CDR1 is SEHNR and CDR2 is FQNEAQ (reference sequence). CDR3 in amino acids: CASSLARGLETQYF. CDR3 DNA: TGTGCCAGCAGCTTAGCGCGGGGGCTCGAGACCCAGTACTTC.

About this clonotype itself: A read error may account for a junction end that differs from germline. This chain uses TRBV6-1 with TRBJ2-1; D remains ambiguous. CDR3 length equals 15 residues. CDR1 is MNHNS, CDR2 SASEGT, per germline. As DNA, the CDR3 is TGTACCAGCGAATCTTGGTTTCCCTCCTACAATGAGCAGTTCTTC. This encodes CTSESWFPSYNEQFF.

V usage is TRBV6-6 and J usage is TRBJ2-1, with 9 nucleotides matching TRBD2. Germline V gene lookup returns CDR1 MNHNY and CDR2 SVGAGI (reference sequence). Trimming at V came to 10 bases and at J to 6 bases, leaving 16 bases not matched to a gene. The length of the CDR3 is 16 residues. CDR3 DNA: TGTGCCACCACCCCGGGCGGGAGGGCCGTAATCAATGAGCAGTTCTTC. It codes for CATTPGGRAVINEQFF.

As regards this clonotype: Without the conserved terminal phenylalanine or tryptophan, this CDR3 likely stems from a read error. V gene TRBV5-4 combines with J gene TRBJ1-6; no clear D gene. This CDR3 is 17 amino acids long. V was pared by 0 bases and J by 10 bases, with 20 bases between. Germline lookup yields CDR1 SGHNT and CDR2 YYREEE (reference sequence). The CDR3: CASSLGTSGCSRSPLHI. The DNA for the CDR3 is TGTGCCAGCAGCTTGGGAACGTCCGGGTGCTCGCGGTCACCCCTCCACATT.

This clonotype was seen at least ten times. The gene calls are TRBV7-8 and TRBJ2-7; D is ambiguous. In germline, CDR1 is SGHVS, CDR2 FQNEAQ. Trimming removed 5 bases at V and 0 bases at J, with 8 bases between. This CDR3 has 13 amino acids. CDR3 protein: CASSDKSSYEQYF. CDR3 bases: TGTGCCAGCAGCGACAAAAGCTCCTACGAGCAGTACTTC.

In the case of this clonotype: A much larger clone lies one base from this, so it may be a read error. The rearrangement joins TRBV5-1 to TRBJ2-3, with D unclear. CDR3 length: 12 residues. Germline V gene sequence: CDR1 SGHRS, CDR2 YFSETQ. The CDR3 nucleotides read TGCGCCAGCAGCTTGGAAACAGATTCGCAGTATTTT. Translated, it gives CASSLETDSQYF.

As to this clonotype: The junction does not match germline at one end; this may be a read error. The chain is built from TRBV11-2 and TRBJ2-7; no definite D call. Germline V lookup: CDR1 SGHAT, CDR2 FQNNGV. The CDR3 is 14 amino acids. The CDR3 DNA sequence: TGTGCCAGCAGCTTAGATATCGTCATACCTGATCTGCACTTC. Residues: CASSLDIVIPDLHF.

In the case of this clonotype: One junction end disagrees with the germline gene, perhaps due to a read error. CDR3 sequence: CANSVGLAFNEQFF. The CDR3 bases are TGTGCCAACAGCGTAGGGCTAGCCTTCAATGAGCAGTTCTTC. The chain joins TRBV11-2 to TRBJ2-1; possible D gene TRBD2, 5 bases. This CDR3 region has 14 residues. Germline loops: CDR1 SGHAT, CDR2 FQNNGV.

With regard to this clonotype: One end of the junction does not line up with germline, which may come from a read error. The chain carries TRBV29-1 and TRBJ2-5; TRBD2 matches at 9 bases. The CDR3 runs 15 residues. The germline V gene has CDR1 SQVTM and CDR2 ANQGSEA. The CDR3: CGVEIAGAAPETQYF. The CDR3 DNA sequence: TGTGGCGTTGAAATAGCGGGAGCCGCTCCGGAGACCCAGTACTTC.

As concerns this clonotype: A junction boundary mismatches the germline segment, possibly from a read error. The chain combines TRBV11-2 with TRBJ2-3; tentative D call: TRBD1 (6 bases). Germline CDR1 is SGHAT and CDR2 is FQNNGV. CDR3 length equals 16 residues. CDR3 region: CASSLARQVITDTQYF. The CDR3 bases are TGTGCCAGCAGCTTAGCCCGACAGGTGATCACAGATACGCAGTATTTC.

This clonotype was seen many times. The V call is TRBV5-6, the J call TRBJ2-7; no firm D call. The V gene lost 0 bases and the J gene lost 9 bases, with 10 bases spanning the gap. CDR1 is SGHDT, CDR2 YYEEEE, per germline. The CDR3 has 12 amino acids. CDR3: CASSLGEVRQYF. CDR3 sequence (DNA): TGTGCCAGCAGCTTGGGTGAAGTCCGGCAGTACTTC.

About this clonotype itself: The junction and the germline gene differ at one end; a read error may be behind it. J is TRBJ2-2 and V is TRBV28; TRBD2 might be the D (5 bases). Germline CDR1 MDHEN, CDR2 SYDVKM. This CDR3 is built from 14 residues. The CDR3 sequence: CANSPASLSGEPFF. CDR3 nucleotides: TGTGCCAACAGTCCGGCCTCGTTGTCCGGGGAGCCGTTTTTT.

This clonotype has more than one count but fewer than ten. The chain combines TRBV2 with TRBJ1-5; 7 nucleotides match TRBD1. The length of the CDR3 is 15 residues. V lost 6 bases and J lost 2; bases outside the gene matches: 7. Germline-derived CDR1 and CDR2 are SNHLY and FYNNEI. In DNA form, the CDR3 reads TGTGCCAGCAGAAGACAGGGAGAAGGCAATCAGCCCCAGCATTTT. Protein: CASRRQGEGNQPQHF.

This CDR3 is CASTYETSRGMNTQYF. The CDR3 DNA reads TGCGCCAGCACCTACGAGACTTCCCGCGGTATGAATACGCAGTATTTT. This chain joins TRBV5-1 and TRBJ2-3; D gene unclear. Germline assignment: CDR1 SGHRS and CDR2 YFSETQ. V dropped 6 bases and J dropped 7 bases, with 24 bases sitting between them. This CDR3 spans 16 amino acids.

Regarding this clonotype: The conserved closing phenylalanine or tryptophan is absent in this CDR3, likely reflecting a read error. For the CDR3, the DNA is TGTGCCAGCAGTTTAAGTTCGGGACAGGGAAATAATTCACACCTCCACCTT. Residues: CASSLSSGQGNNSHLHL. V usage is TRBV28 and J usage is TRBJ1-6; 9 bases map to TRBD1. The CDR3 covers 17 residues. Germline V CDR1 and CDR2: MDHEN, SYDVKM.

The rearrangement links TRBV28 to TRBJ1-3; D is possibly TRBD1 (6 bases). Trimming shortened V by 2 bases and J by 15 bases, and 23 bases separated the two germline ends. CDR1 is MDHEN, CDR2 SYDVKM, per germline. This CDR3 spans 15 amino acids. Here the CDR3 reads CASSLSAGAGNTAYF. CDR3 coding DNA: TGTGCCAGCAGTTTAAGCGCGGGGGCAGGAAACACCGCATATTTT.

Concerning this clonotype: This may come from a read error, since a much larger clone is one base off. The rearrangement links TRBV5-8 to TRBJ2-4; weak D call: TRBD2 (5 bases). The CDR3 length is 14 residues. Germline V lookup: CDR1 SGHTS, CDR2 YDEGEE. The V end was cut by 2 bases, the J end by 8 bases, with 14 bases between. CDR3 residues: CASSFLEDGDIQYF. CDR3 DNA sequence: TGTGCCAGCAGCTTCCTAGAGGACGGGGACATTCAGTACTTC.

As to this clonotype: Possible read error: a much larger clone is one base away. The gene calls are TRBV29-1 and TRBJ1-2; weak D call: TRBD1 (5 bases). The germline V and J ends were trimmed by 5 bases and 4 bases, with 8 bases remaining between them. The CDR3 spans 11 residues. Germline CDR1 is SQVTM and CDR2 is ANQGSEA. In DNA, the CDR3 is TGCAGCGTTCCAGGGTGCTATGGCTACACCTTC. It yields the protein CSVPGCYGYTF.

This clonotype has ten or more counts. V usage is TRBV6-5 and J usage is TRBJ2-2; D unclear. There are 13 residues in the CDR3. The germline gives CDR1 MNHEY, CDR2 SVGAGI. Trimming stripped 2 bases from V and 0 bases from J, with 1 base between. CDR3 residues: CASSYTNTGELFF. The CDR3 nucleotides are TGTGCCAGCAGTTACACGAACACCGGGGAGCTGTTTTTT.

This clonotype was observed many times. The rearrangement links TRBV7-8 to TRBJ1-5; the D is unclear. The ends were cut back, 1 base at V and 7 bases at J, with 17 bases in the middle. CDR3 length: 16 amino acids. Germline CDR1 SGHVS, CDR2 FQNEAQ. This CDR3 is CASSLGPSGSGQPQHF. CDR3 sequence (DNA): TGTGCCAGCAGCTTAGGTCCATCGGGGTCGGGACAGCCCCAGCATTTT.

Notes on this clonotype: No conserved phenylalanine or tryptophan ends this CDR3, so it is likely a read error. The rearrangement links TRBV12-3 or TRBV12-4 to TRBJ1-6; 7 bases map to TRBD1. The CDR3 length is 14 residues. CDR3 bases: TGTACCAGCAGATCGACAGGGATTAATTCACCCCTCCACTCT. Translated, it gives CTSRSTGINSPLHS.

A note on this clonotype: Germline is not matched at one junction end, which may reflect a read error. The V gene is TRBV7-8, the J gene TRBJ1-1; D gene uncertain. Germline values: CDR1 SGHVS, CDR2 FQNEAQ. The CDR3 runs to 15 residues. The CDR3 nucleotides are TGTGCCAGCAGCTTCTTAAGGCGTGGGAACACTGGAGCTTTCTTT. Amino acid sequence: CASSFLRRGNTGAFF.

This clonotype was counted at least ten times. The CDR3 is CASSGSRASSYEQYF. In DNA form, the CDR3 reads TGTGCCAGCAGTGGCAGTCGTGCCAGCTCCTACGAGCAGTACTTC. J is TRBJ2-7 and V is TRBV6-1; D ambiguous. This CDR3 comprises 15 residues. The germline V gene has CDR1 MNHNS and CDR2 SASEGT. V was cut by 4 bases and J by 0 bases, with 13 bases left in between.